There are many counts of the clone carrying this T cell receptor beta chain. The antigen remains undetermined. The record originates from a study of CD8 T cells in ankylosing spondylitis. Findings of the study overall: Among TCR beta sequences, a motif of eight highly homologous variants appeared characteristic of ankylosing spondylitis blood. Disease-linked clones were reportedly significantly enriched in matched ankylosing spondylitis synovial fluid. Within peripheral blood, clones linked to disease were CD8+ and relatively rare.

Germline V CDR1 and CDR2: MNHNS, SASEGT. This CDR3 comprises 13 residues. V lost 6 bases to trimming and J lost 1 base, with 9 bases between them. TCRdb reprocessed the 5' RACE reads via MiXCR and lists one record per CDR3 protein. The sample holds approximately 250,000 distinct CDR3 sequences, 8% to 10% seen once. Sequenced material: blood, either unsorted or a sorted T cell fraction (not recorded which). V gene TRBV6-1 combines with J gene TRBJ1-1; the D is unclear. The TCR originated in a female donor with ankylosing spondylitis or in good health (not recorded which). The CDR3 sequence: CASRPRQNTEAFF. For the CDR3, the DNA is TGTGCCAGCAGACCCCGGCAGAACACTGAAGCTTTCTTT.